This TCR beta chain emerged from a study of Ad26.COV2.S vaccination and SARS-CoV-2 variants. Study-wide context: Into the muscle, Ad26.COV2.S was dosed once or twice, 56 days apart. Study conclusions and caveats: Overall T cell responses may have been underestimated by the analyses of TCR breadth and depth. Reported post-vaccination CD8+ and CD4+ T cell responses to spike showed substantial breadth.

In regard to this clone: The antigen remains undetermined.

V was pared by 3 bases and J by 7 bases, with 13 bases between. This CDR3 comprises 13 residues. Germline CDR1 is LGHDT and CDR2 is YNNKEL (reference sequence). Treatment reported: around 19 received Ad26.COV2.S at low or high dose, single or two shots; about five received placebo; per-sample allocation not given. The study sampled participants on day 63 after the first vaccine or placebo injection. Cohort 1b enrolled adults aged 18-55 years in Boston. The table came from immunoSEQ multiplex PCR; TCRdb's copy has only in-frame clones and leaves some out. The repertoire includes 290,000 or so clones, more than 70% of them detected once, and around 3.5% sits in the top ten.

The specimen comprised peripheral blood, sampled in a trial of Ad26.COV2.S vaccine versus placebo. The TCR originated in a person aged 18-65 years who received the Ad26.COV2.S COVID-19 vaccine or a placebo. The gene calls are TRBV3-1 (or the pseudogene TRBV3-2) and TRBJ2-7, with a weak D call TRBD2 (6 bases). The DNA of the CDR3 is TGTGCCAGCAGCCAGGGGGTTGGAGGGGAGCAGTACTTC. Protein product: CASSQGVGGEQYF.